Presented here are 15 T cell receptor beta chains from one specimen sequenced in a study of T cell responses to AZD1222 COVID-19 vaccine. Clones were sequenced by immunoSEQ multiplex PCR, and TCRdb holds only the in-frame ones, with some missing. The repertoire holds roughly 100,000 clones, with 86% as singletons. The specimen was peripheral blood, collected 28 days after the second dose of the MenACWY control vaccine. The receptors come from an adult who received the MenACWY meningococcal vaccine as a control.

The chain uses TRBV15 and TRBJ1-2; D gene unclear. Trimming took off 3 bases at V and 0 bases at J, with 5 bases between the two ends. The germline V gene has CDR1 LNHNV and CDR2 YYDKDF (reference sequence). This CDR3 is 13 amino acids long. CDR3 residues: CATSSFPNYGYTF. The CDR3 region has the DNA TGTGCCACCAGCAGTTTTCCTAACTATGGCTACACCTTC.

CDR3 amino acids: CASSPPNRVSPLHF. Here the CDR3 DNA reads TGTGCCAGCAGTCCACCGAACAGGGTTTCACCCCTCCACTTT. The V call is TRBV28, the J call TRBJ1-6, with D possibly matching TRBD1 (6 bases). Per germline, CDR1 MDHEN and CDR2 SYDVKM. CDR3 length: 14 residues. Trimming left V 5 bases short and J 9 bases short, with 14 bases between.

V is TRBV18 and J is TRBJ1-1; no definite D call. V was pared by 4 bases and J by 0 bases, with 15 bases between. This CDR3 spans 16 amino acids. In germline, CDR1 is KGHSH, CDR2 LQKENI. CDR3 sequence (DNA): TGTGCCAGCTCACGGATCGAGATGAACGTGAACACTGAAGCTTTCTTT. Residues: CASSRIEMNVNTEAFF.

The CDR3 spells CASSPNRNTEAFF. DNA of the CDR3: TGTGCCAGCTCACCAAATAGAAACACTGAAGCTTTCTTT. The V and J genes are TRBV18 and TRBJ1-1; no firm D call. With 2 bases removed from V and 2 bases from J, the gap between germline ends came to 6 bases. Germline assignment: CDR1 KGHSH and CDR2 LQKENI. CDR3 size: 13 residues. Together with reference TRBV18 and TRBJ1-1, the CDR3 gives the full variable domain: NAGVMQNPRHLVRRRGQEARLRCSPMKGHSHVYWYRQLPEEGLKFMVYLQKENIIDESGMPKERFSAEFPKEGPSILRIQQVVRGDSAAYFCASSPNRNTEAFFGQGTRLTVV.

The CDR3 is CASSLRTGSHQETQYF. In nucleotides, the CDR3 is TGTGCCAGCAGCTTGAGGACAGGTAGCCACCAAGAGACCCAGTACTTC. The chain joins TRBV5-6 to TRBJ2-5, with 7 positions matching TRBD1. Germline loops: CDR1 SGHDT, CDR2 YYEEEE. The V gene end was trimmed by 1 base and the J gene end by 0 bases; junction bases not matched to a gene: 6. The CDR3 loop spans 16 amino acids.

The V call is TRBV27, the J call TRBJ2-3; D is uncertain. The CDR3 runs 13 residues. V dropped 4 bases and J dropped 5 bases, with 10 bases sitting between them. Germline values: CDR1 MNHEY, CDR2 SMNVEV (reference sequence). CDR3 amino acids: CASSWGPGDTQYF. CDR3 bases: TGTGCCAGCAGTTGGGGTCCGGGAGATACGCAGTATTTT.

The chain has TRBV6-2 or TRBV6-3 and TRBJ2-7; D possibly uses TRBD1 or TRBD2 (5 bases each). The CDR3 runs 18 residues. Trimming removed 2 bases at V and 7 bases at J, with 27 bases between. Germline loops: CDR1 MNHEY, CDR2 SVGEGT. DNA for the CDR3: TGTGCCAGCAGTTACGACTCCCTTCAGGGACCCACCCCTAGAGAGCAGTACTTC. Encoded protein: CASSYDSLQGPTPREQYF.

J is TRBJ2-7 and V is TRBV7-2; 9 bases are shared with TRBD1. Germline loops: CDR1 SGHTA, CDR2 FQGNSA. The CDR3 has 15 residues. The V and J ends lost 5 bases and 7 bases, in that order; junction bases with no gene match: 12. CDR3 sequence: CASSPRDRVRWEQYF. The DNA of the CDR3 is TGTGCCAGCAGCCCCCGGGACAGGGTCCGATGGGAGCAGTACTTC. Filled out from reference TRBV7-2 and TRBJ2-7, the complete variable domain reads GAGVSQSPSNKVTEKGKDVELRCDPISGHTALYWYRQSLGQGLEFLIYFQGNSAPDKSGLPSDRFSAERTGGSVSTLTIQRTQQEDSAVYLCASSPRDRVRWEQYFGPGTRLTVT.

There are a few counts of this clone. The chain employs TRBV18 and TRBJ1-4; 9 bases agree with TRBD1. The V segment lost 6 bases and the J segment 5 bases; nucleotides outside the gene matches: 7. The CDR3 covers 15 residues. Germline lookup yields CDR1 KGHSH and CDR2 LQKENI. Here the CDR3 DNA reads TGTGCCAGCTCGACGGACAGGGGACAGAATGAAAAACTGTTTTTT. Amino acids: CASSTDRGQNEKLFF.

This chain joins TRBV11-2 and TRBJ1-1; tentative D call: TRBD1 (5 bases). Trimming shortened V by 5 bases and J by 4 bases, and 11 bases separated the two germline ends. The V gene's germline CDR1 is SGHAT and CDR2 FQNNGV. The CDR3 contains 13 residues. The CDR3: CASSQSGGTEAFF. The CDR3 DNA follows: TGTGCCAGCAGCCAATCCGGGGGCACTGAAGCTTTCTTT.

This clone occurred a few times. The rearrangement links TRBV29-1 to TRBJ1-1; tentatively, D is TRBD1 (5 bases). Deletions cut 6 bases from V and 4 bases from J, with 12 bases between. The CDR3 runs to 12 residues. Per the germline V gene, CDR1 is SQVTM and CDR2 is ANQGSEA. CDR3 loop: CSVLDSGTEAFF. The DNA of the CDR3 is TGCAGCGTCCTAGACAGCGGCACTGAAGCTTTCTTT.

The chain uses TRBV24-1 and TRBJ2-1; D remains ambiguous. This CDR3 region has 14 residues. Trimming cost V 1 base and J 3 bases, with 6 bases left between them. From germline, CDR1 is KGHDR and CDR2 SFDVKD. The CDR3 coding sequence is TGTGCCACCAGTGATTTCCACGGCTACAATGAGCAGTTCTTC. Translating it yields CATSDFHGYNEQFF.

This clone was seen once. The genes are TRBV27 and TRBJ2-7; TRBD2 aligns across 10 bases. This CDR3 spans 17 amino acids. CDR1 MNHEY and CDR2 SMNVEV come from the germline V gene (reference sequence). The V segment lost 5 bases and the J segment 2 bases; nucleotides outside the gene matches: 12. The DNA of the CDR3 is TGTGCCAGCAGTCCCCCCCGGGCAGCGGGGGGGACCTACGAGCAGTACTTC. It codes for CASSPPRAAGGTYEQYF.

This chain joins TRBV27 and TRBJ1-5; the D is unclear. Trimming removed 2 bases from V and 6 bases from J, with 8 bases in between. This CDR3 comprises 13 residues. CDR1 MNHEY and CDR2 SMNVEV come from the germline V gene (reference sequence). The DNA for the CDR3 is TGTGCCAGCAGTTTACGGGCCGGTCAGCCCCAGCATTTT. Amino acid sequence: CASSLRAGQPQHF.

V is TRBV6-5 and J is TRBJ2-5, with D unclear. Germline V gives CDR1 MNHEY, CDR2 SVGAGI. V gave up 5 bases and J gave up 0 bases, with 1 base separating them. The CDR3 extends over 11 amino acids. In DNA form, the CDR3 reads TGTGCCAGCAGTAACCAAGAGACCCAGTACTTC. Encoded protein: CASSNQETQYF.